A selection of T cell receptor beta chains follows, all from one sample in a study of blood T cells in healthy people across ages. TCRdb independently ran MiXCR on the 5' RACE reads; one entry per CDR3 protein. The data show fewer than 1,000,000 distinct CDR3 sequences, around 50% seen once. The sequenced sample consisted of blood. The receptors stem from a man aged 80 or over in good health. The CDR3 runs from the conserved cysteine through the conserved F or W. Fields, in order: V gene, clone size, CDR3 length, J gene, D gene, CDR3 protein, CDR3 DNA. A D gene is named only where the DNA matches it firmly. Size is stated for part of the rows, as once, few or many counts, or as a class when the clone is expanded.

TRBV4-3	many	15	TRBJ2-1	TRBD2	CASSQEAGVGNEQFF	TGCGCCAGCAGCCAAGAAGCGGGAGTAGGCAATGAGCAGTTCTTC
TRBV11-2	few	18	TRBJ2-3	TRBD1	CASSLDSPGTGAADTQYF	TGTGCCAGCAGCTTAGATAGTCCAGGGACAGGGGCCGCAGATACGCAGTATTTT
TRBV29-1	-	12	TRBJ2-7	TRBD2	CSVEDGRTEQYF	TGCAGCGTTGAGGACGGGAGGACGGAGCAGTACTTC
TRBV5-1	few	16	TRBJ2-5	TRBD2	CASSRSGLAVQETQYF	TGCGCCAGCAGCCGATCAGGACTAGCGGTCCAAGAGACCCAGTACTTC
TRBV7-6	few	15	TRBJ1-5	TRBD1	CASSQGQGRNQPQHF	TGTGCCAGCAGCCAGGGACAGGGGCGCAATCAGCCCCAGCATTTT
TRBV6-2/TRBV6-3	many	12	TRBJ2-7	-	CASSGHTYEQYF	TGTGCCAGCAGCGGACATACCTACGAGCAGTACTTC
TRBV10-3	-	16	TRBJ2-7	TRBD1	CAINLGQGRSYNEQYF	TGTGCCATCAACTTAGGACAGGGGAGATCCTACAATGAGCAGTACTTC
TRBV3-1	few	16	TRBJ2-5	TRBD2	CASSLRTSGAGETQYF	TGTGCCAGCAGCCTCCGGACTAGCGGAGCTGGGGAGACCCAGTACTTC
TRBV6-6	-	14	TRBJ2-3	-	CASSYSPSTDTQYF	TGTGCCAGCAGTTACTCGCCAAGCACAGATACGCAGTATTTT
TRBV12-3/TRBV12-4	-	15	TRBJ2-1	TRBD2	CASSRSGRPYNERFF	TGTGCCAGCAGTCGTAGCGGGAGGCCCTACAATGAGCGGTTCTTC
TRBV20-1	once	13	TRBJ2-1	TRBD1	CSGQGTDNNEQFF	TGCAGCGGACAGGGAACCGATAACAATGAGCAGTTCTTC
TRBV20-1	-	14	TRBJ2-3	TRBD1	CSARRTGGGSPQYF	TGCAGTGCTAGAAGGACAGGGGGCGGTTCTCCGCAGTATTTT
TRBV28	few	14	TRBJ2-1	-	CASTLVGGYNEQFF	TGTGCCAGCACTCTCGTAGGGGGCTACAATGAGCAGTTCTTC
TRBV4-2	once	15	TRBJ1-6	-	CASSQEQGSNSPLHF	TGTGCCAGCAGCCAAGAACAGGGCAGTAATTCACCCCTCCACTTT
TRBV7-3	-	16	TRBJ2-2	-	CASSLDRFANTGELFF	TGTGCCAGCAGCTTAGACAGGTTCGCGAACACCGGGGAGCTGTTTTTT
TRBV29-1	-	12	TRBJ2-3	-	CSIRPGPDTQYF	TGCAGCATCCGCCCAGGGCCAGATACGCAGTATTTT
TRBV30	-	12	TRBJ2-7	-	CAWSGGTYEQYF	TGTGCCTGGAGTGGGGGCACGTACGAGCAGTACTTC
TRBV27	-	13	TRBJ1-1	TRBD1	CASSPLTGNEAFF	TGTGCCAGCAGTCCATTGACAGGGAATGAAGCTTTCTTT
TRBV28	-	15	TRBJ2-1	TRBD2	CASSTSRGGVGEQFF	TGTGCCAGCAGCACCTCCCGGGGGGGAGTTGGGGAGCAGTTCTTC
TRBV4-1	-	14	TRBJ2-5	-	CASSEGLLNNEQYF	TGCGCCAGCAGCGAGGGACTCTTAAACAATGAGCAGTACTTC
TRBV12-3/TRBV12-4	-	13	TRBJ2-7	-	CASSLPTSYEQYF	TGTGCCAGCAGCTTACCTACGTCCTACGAGCAGTACTTC
TRBV20-1	-	14	TRBJ2-1	-	CSARDPGSFHEQFF	TGCAGTGCTAGAGATCCCGGTAGTTTCCATGAGCAGTTCTTC
TRBV28	-	15	TRBJ2-3	-	CASSLARSGADTQYF	TGTGCCAGCAGCCTAGCAAGATCGGGAGCAGATACGCAGTATTTT
TRBV28	-	14	TRBJ2-4	-	CASSFTSSKNIQYF	TGTGCCAGCAGTTTTACCTCCTCCAAAAACATTCAGTACTTC
TRBV3-1	-	14	TRBJ2-7	-	CASSRGSHSYEQYF	TGTGCCAGCAGCCGCGGTTCGCACTCCTACGAGCAGTACTTC
TRBV4-2	few	15	TRBJ1-2	-	CASSQERGRSYGYTF	TGTGCCAGCAGCCAAGAACGGGGAAGGAGCTATGGCTACACCTTC
TRBV29-1	-	15	TRBJ1-1	-	CSVEEAPRGFAEAFF	TGCAGCGTTGAAGAGGCCCCCAGAGGGTTCGCTGAAGCTTTCTTT
TRBV5-1	-	16	TRBJ2-7	TRBD1	CASSLRTGLLTYEQYF	TGCGCCAGCAGCTTACGGACAGGACTGTTAACCTACGAGCAGTACTTC
TRBV5-1	many	13	TRBJ2-7	-	CASSLDSYNEQYF	TGTGCCAGCAGTCTTGACTCTTACAATGAGCAGTACTTC
TRBV20-1	many	17	TRBJ2-3	TRBD1	CSASQGALVQKSDTQYF	TGCAGTGCTAGCCAGGGGGCCTTGGTACAAAAATCAGATACGCAGTATTTT
TRBV12-3/TRBV12-4	-	15	TRBJ2-4	-	CASSCREIAKNIQYF	TGTGCCAGCAGTTGCCGGGAAATAGCCAAAAACATTCAGTACTTC
TRBV20-1	-	15	TRBJ2-7	-	CSASGRDGGSYEQYF	TGCAGTGCTTCTGGACGGGACGGAGGCTCCTACGAGCAGTACTTC
TRBV5-1	-	13	TRBJ2-7	TRBD2	CASTSGGRGEQYF	TGCGCCAGCACTAGCGGGGGTCGTGGTGAGCAGTACTTC